This TCR beta chain was recorded in a study of T cells in Graves' hyperthyroidism and ophthalmopathy. Any patient presenting with uncontrolled infection, other autoimmune disease, pregnancy or lactation was left out. The study based diagnoses on clinical symptoms, serum thyroxine and TRAb, thyroid ultrasound and orbital computed tomography. The germline V and J ends were trimmed by 2 bases and 1 base, with 15 bases remaining between them. CDR1 is KGHSH, CDR2 LQKENI, per germline. The length of the CDR3 is 16 residues. Amplified regions were TCR beta CDR3 sequences from RNA transcripts. With the HTBI primer set, the TCR CDR3 went through a first round of RT-PCR. TCRdb reprocessed the multiplex PCR reads with MiXCR, giving one entry per CDR3 protein. In the table there are about 640,000 distinct CDR3 sequences, around 21% of which are singletons.

V gene TRBV18 combines with J gene TRBJ2-7, with D perhaps matching TRBD1 (5 bases). The material sequenced was blood. This clonotype originated in a young man with Graves' ophthalmopathy. CDR3 protein: CASSPYGRETSYEQYF. CDR3 sequence (DNA): TGTGCCAGCTCACCATACGGCAGGGAAACTTCCTACGAGCAGTACTTC.